These T cell receptor beta chains were read from a single sample in a study of Ad26.COV2.S vaccination and SARS-CoV-2 variants. Method: immunoSEQ multiplex PCR; TCRdb's copy keeps in-frame clones and lacks some. The sample comprises around 250,000 clones, around nine tenths of which are singletons, and roughly 3% rests with the top ten. Here the sequenced sample was peripheral blood, taken in a trial of Ad26.COV2.S vaccine versus placebo. Receptor source: a person between 18 and 65 years old who received the Ad26.COV2.S COVID-19 vaccine or a placebo. The CDR3 runs from the conserved cysteine through the conserved F or W. A D gene is named only where the DNA matches it firmly. Expanded clones get a size class; other rows say once, few or many, or leave the size out.

D: .
size: .
J: TRBJ2-3
V: TRBV2
DNA: TGTGCCAGCAGTGAATGGGTAGCGTCTAGCACAGATACGCAGTATTTT
CDR3: CASSEWVASSTDTQYF

D: .
size: few
J: TRBJ1-1
V: TRBV24-1
DNA: TGTGCCACCAGTGATTCGTCCCCGGTGGCTGAAGCTTTCTTT
CDR3: CATSDSSPVAEAFF

D: .
size: .
J: TRBJ2-3
V: TRBV19
DNA: TGTGCCAGTAGTATACGGGAGAGGGGAGATACGCAGTATTTT
CDR3: CASSIRERGDTQYF

D: TRBD1
size: .
J: TRBJ2-3
V: TRBV4-2
DNA: TGTGCCAGCAGCCAAAGTCAAGGGGGCCGCACAGATACGCAGTATTTT
CDR3: CASSQSQGGRTDTQYF

D: .
size: .
J: TRBJ1-5
V: TRBV6-5
DNA: TGTGCCAGCAGGCCAGGGAGGAACCATCAGCCCCAGCATTTT
CDR3: CASRPGRNHQPQHF

D: TRBD2
size: .
J: TRBJ2-5
V: TRBV6-2/TRBV6-3
DNA: TGTGCCAGCAGTTACGGGACTAGCGGGAGCCTTGAGACCCAGTACTTC
CDR3: CASSYGTSGSLETQYF

D: .
size: .
J: TRBJ1-1
V: TRBV3-1/TRBV3-2
DNA: TGTGCCAGCAGCCATGGCACTTGGGGCGCTTTCTTT
CDR3: CASSHGTWGAFF

D: TRBD1
size: .
J: TRBJ1-2
V: TRBV27
DNA: TGTGCCAGCAGTCTGGGACAGGGAGCTAACTATGGCTACACCTTC
CDR3: CASSLGQGANYGYTF

D: TRBD2
size: .
J: TRBJ2-7
V: TRBV12-5
DNA: TGTGCTAGTGGTTTGCCCCTACGGGGGGAGTCCACCTACGAGCAGTACTTC
CDR3: CASGLPLRGESTYEQYF

D: .
size: .
J: TRBJ2-5
V: TRBV9
DNA: TGTGCCAGCAGCGTAGGTCAGTACCAAGAGACCCAGTACTTC
CDR3: CASSVGQYQETQYF

D: .
size: .
J: TRBJ2-4
V: TRBV20-1
DNA: TGCAGTGCTGGAACAGGGGGGGATCTCCGCTTC
CDR3: CSAGTGGDLRF

D: .
size: .
J: TRBJ2-1
V: TRBV10-2
DNA: TGCGCCAGCAGTGAGAATCCCAGCGGGTCCTACAATGAGCAGTTCTTC
CDR3: CASSENPSGSYNEQFF

D: .
size: .
J: TRBJ1-3
V: TRBV5-1
DNA: TGCGCCAGCAGCCTCGGACATACTGGAAACACCATATATTTT
CDR3: CASSLGHTGNTIYF

D: .
size: .
J: TRBJ1-3
V: TRBV18
DNA: TGTGCCAGCTCACCCGGACAAGGAAACACCATATATTTT
CDR3: CASSPGQGNTIYF

D: TRBD1
size: .
J: TRBJ1-2
V: TRBV7-2
DNA: TGTGCCAGCAGCCTACTAGGGGGCGCGGGCTATGGCTACACCTTC
CDR3: CASSLLGGAGYGYTF

D: TRBD1
size: once
J: TRBJ1-1
V: TRBV6-5
DNA: TGTGCCACCGCACCCCGACAGGGGACCACTGAAGCTTTCTTT
CDR3: CATAPRQGTTEAFF

D: TRBD1
size: .
J: TRBJ2-3
V: TRBV20-1
DNA: TGCAGTGCTAGGAGCCTCGGGACAGAGTATTTT
CDR3: CSARSLGTEYF

D: .
size: .
J: TRBJ2-1
V: TRBV9
DNA: TGTGCCAGCACCTCCGAGGGGACATCTAGGAGCTCCTACAATGAGCAGTTCTTC
CDR3: CASTSEGTSRSSYNEQFF

D: .
size: .
J: TRBJ1-1
V: TRBV21-1
DNA: TGTGCTAGCAGCAATTACGGGGGGTTTTTAGGGACTGAAGCTTTCTTT
CDR3: CASSNYGGFLGTEAFF

D: .
size: .
J: TRBJ1-6
V: TRBV30
DNA: TGTGCCTGGAGTCCAGGGACTACGGGCAATTCACCCCTCCACTTT
CDR3: CAWSPGTTGNSPLHF

D: TRBD1
size: once
J: TRBJ1-2
V: TRBV19
DNA: TGTGCCAGTAGTGCCTCCAGGGGGCAGGGCTATGGCTACACCTTC
CDR3: CASSASRGQGYGYTF

D: .
size: .
J: TRBJ1-6
V: TRBV6-4
DNA: TGTGCCAGCAGTGCCCGGGGGGGGGCCAATTCACCCCTCCACTTT
CDR3: CASSARGGANSPLHF

D: .
size: .
J: TRBJ2-1
V: TRBV4-3
DNA: TGCGCCAGCAGCCAAGTCGTCAGAGTCCCTGAGCAGTTCTTC
CDR3: CASSQVVRVPEQFF

D: .
size: .
J: TRBJ2-7
V: TRBV6-2/TRBV6-3
DNA: TGTGCCAGCAGTTATGGGAACTCCGCCTACGAGCAGTACTTC
CDR3: CASSYGNSAYEQYF

D: TRBD1
size: .
J: TRBJ2-3
V: TRBV15
DNA: TGTGCCGCCAGCAGCACCCGGGACAGGGGGCCAGATACGCAGTATTTT
CDR3: CAASSTRDRGPDTQYF

D: TRBD2
size: .
J: TRBJ2-7
V: TRBV3-1/TRBV3-2
DNA: TGTGCCAGCGGCCAAGAACTAGCGGTTCCCTACGAGCAGTACTTC
CDR3: CASGQELAVPYEQYF

D: .
size: .
J: TRBJ1-1
V: TRBV9
DNA: TGTGCCAGCGCCCCTGGGGAGGGAACGAACACTGAAGCTTTCTTT
CDR3: CASAPGEGTNTEAFF

D: .
size: .
J: TRBJ1-6
V: TRBV18
DNA: TGTGCCAGCTCACCTACCGTCCCGAGCTCCTATAATTCACCCCTCCACTTT
CDR3: CASSPTVPSSYNSPLHF

D: .
size: .
J: TRBJ2-4
V: TRBV19
DNA: TGTGCCAGTAGTATAGACCCGGGGAATCAGGGGCCCATTCAGTACTTC
CDR3: CASSIDPGNQGPIQYF

D: .
size: .
J: TRBJ2-1
V: TRBV6-5
DNA: TGTGCCAGCAGTTACTCGTTGACTAGGGGGAATGAGCAGTTCTTC
CDR3: CASSYSLTRGNEQFF

D: TRBD1
size: .
J: TRBJ1-5
V: TRBV5-5
DNA: TGTGCCAGCAGCTTCGGGCAGACAGGGGCCCTTCATAGCAATCAGCCCCAGCATTTT
CDR3: CASSFGQTGALHSNQPQHF

D: TRBD2
size: .
J: TRBJ2-1
V: TRBV7-9
DNA: TGTGCCAGCAGCTTACTAGCGGGGGGGCTCTTCTTC
CDR3: CASSLLAGGLFF